This T cell receptor beta chain is from a study of cytomegalovirus exposure and HLA in healthy donors. CDR3 length: 15 amino acids. Trimming took 5 bases from V and 2 from J, leaving 13 bases between them. Per germline, CDR1 MNHEY and CDR2 SMNVEV (reference sequence). Primers for the PCR totalled 60 Vbeta and 13 Jbeta. Sequencing was performed with immunoSEQ multiplex PCR; in TCRdb, only in-frame clones are kept and a portion is missing. The profile shows 100,000 to 150,000 clones, roughly 75% of them singletons. V is TRBV27 and J is TRBJ1-3; D remains ambiguous. The sequence came from a female donor in good health and CMV-seronegative. Sample: PBMCs. The CDR3 bases are TGTGCCAGCAGTCCCGTATTCGGAGCTGGAAACACCATATATTTT. Encoded protein: CASSPVFGAGNTIYF.